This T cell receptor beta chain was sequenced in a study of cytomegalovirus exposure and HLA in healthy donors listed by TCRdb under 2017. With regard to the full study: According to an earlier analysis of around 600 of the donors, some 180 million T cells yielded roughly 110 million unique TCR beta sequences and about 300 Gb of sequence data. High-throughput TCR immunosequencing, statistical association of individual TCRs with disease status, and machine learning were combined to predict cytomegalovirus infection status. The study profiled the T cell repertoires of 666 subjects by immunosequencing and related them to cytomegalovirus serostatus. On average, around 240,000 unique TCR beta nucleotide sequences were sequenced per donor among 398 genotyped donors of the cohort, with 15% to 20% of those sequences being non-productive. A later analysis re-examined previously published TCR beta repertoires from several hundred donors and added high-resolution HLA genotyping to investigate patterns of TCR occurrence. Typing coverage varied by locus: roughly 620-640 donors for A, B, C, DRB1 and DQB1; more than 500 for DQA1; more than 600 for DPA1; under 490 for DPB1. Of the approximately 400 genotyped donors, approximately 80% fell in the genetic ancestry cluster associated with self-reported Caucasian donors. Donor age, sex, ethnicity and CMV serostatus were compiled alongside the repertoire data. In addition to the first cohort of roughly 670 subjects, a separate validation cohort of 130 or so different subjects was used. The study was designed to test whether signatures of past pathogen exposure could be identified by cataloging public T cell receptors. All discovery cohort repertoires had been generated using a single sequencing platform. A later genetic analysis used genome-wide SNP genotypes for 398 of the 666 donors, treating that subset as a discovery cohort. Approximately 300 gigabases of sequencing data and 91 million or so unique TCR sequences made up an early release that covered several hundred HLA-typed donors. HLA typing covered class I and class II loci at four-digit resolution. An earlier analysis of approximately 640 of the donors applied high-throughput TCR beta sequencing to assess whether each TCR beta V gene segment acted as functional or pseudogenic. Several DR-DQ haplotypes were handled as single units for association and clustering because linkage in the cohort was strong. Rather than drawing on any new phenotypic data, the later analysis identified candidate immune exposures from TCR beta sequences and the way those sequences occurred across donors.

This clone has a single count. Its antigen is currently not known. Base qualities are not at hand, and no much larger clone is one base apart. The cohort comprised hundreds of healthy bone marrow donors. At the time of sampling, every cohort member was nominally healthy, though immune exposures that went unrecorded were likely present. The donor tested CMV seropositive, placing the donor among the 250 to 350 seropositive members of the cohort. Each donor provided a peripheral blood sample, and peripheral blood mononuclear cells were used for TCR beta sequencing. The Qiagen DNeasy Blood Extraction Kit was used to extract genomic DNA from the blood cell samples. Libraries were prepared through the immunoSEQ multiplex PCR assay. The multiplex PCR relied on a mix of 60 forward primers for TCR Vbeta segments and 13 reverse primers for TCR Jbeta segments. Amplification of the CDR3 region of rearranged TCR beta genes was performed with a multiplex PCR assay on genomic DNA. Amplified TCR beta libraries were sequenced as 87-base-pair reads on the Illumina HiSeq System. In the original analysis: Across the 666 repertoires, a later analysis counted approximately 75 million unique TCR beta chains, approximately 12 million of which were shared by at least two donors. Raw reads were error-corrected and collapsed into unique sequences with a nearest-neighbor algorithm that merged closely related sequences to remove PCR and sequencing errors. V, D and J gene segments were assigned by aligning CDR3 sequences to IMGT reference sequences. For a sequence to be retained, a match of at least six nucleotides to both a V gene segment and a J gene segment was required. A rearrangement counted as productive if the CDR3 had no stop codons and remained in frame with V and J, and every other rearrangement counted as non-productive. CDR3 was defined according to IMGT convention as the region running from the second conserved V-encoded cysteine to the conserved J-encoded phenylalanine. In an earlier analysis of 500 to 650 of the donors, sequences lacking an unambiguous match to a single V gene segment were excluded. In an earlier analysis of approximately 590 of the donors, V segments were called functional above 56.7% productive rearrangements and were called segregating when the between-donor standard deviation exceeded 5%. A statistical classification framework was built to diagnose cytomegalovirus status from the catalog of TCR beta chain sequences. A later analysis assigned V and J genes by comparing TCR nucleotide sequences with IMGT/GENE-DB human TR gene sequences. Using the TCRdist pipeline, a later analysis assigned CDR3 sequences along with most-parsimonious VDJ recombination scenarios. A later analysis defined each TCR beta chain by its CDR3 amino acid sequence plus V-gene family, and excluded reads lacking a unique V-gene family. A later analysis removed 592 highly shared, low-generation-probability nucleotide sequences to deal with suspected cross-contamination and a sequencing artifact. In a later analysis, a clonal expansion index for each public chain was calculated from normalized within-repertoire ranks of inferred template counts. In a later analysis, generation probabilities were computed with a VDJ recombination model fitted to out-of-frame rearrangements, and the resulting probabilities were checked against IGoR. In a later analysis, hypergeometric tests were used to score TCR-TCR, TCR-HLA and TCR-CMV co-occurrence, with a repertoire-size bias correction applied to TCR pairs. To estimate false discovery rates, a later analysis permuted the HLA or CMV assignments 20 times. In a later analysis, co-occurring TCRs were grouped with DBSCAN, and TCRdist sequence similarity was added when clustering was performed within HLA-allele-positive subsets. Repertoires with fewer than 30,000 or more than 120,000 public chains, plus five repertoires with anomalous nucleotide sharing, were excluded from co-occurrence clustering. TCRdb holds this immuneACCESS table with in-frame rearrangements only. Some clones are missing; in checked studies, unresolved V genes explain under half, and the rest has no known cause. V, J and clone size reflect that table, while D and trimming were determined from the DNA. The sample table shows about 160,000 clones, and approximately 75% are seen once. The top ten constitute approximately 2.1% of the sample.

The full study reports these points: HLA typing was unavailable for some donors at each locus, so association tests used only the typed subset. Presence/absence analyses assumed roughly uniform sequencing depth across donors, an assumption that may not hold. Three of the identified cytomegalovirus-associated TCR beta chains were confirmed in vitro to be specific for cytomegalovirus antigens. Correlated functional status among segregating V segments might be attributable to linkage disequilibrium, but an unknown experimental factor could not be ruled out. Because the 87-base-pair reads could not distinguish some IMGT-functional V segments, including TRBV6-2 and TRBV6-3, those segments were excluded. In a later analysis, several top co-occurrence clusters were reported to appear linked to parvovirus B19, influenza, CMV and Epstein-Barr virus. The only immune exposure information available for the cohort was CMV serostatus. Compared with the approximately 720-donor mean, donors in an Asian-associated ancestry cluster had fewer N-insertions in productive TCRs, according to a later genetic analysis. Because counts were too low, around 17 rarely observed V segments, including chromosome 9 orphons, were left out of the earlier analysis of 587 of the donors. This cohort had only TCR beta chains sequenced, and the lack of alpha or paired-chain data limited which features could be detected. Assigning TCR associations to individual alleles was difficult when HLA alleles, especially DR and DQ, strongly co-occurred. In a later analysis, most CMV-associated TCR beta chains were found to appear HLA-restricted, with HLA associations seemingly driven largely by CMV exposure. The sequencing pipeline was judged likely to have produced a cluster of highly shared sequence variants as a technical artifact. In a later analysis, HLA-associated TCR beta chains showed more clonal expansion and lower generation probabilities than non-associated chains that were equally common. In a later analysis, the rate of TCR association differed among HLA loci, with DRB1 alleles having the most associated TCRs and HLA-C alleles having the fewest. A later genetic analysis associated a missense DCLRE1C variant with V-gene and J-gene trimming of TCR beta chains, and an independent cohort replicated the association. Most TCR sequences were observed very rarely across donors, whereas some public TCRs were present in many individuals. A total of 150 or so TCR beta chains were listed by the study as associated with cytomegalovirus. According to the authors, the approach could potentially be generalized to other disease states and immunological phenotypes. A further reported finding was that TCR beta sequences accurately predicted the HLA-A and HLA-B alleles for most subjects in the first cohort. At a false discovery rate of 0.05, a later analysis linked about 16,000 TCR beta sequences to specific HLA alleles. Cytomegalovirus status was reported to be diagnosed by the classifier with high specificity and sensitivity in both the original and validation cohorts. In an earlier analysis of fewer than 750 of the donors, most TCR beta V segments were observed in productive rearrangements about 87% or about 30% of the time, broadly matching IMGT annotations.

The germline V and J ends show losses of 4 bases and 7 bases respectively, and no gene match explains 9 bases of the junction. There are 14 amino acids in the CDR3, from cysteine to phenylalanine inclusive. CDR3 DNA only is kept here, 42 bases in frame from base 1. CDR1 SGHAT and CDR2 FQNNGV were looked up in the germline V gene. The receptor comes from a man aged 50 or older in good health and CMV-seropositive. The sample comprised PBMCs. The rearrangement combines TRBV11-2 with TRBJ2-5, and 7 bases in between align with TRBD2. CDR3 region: CASSSGYPGGTQYF. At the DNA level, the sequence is TGTGCCAGCAGCTCAGGGTATCCGGGAGGGACCCAGTACTTC.